Presented here are 13 T cell receptor beta chains from one specimen sequenced in a study of T cell changes during pregnancy in multiple sclerosis. This table comes from immunoSEQ multiplex PCR, and its TCRdb copy is limited to in-frame clones, with some not included. This sample has around 60,000 clones, with 85% to 95% found just once. Sequenced here: CD4+ T cells from peripheral blood mononuclear cells, sampled before pregnancy. The receptors were gathered from a female donor with multiple sclerosis, enrolled in a pregnancy study.

V and J are TRBV5-1 and TRBJ2-5; 7 positions agree with TRBD1. This CDR3 spans 14 amino acids. V trimming: 4 bases; J trimming: 1 base; junction bases outside the gene matches: 4. Germline V gene lookup returns CDR1 SGHRS and CDR2 YFSETQ. This CDR3 reads CASSRQGPQETQYF. DNA for the CDR3: TGCGCCAGCAGCCGACAGGGTCCCCAAGAGACCCAGTACTTC.

The chain joins TRBV6-5 to TRBJ2-7; D not certain. Germline values: CDR1 MNHEY, CDR2 SVGAGI. The CDR3 consists of 13 residues. Trimming left V 5 bases short and J 1 base short, with 9 bases between. CDR3 in amino acids: CASSPTNSYEQYF. The DNA of the CDR3 is TGTGCCAGCAGTCCGACAAATTCCTACGAGCAGTACTTC.

The rearrangement uses TRBV27 and TRBJ2-1, with 9 bases aligning to TRBD2. CDR1 is MNHEY and CDR2 is SMNVEV in the germline V gene (reference sequence). The CDR3 spans 15 residues. J lost 10 bases, V lost 5 bases, and 12 bases had no gene match. CDR3 nucleotides: TGTGCCAGCAGTACCCCGGGACTAGCAGTGGGAGAGCAGTTCTTC. This sequence encodes CASSTPGLAVGEQFF.

Points on this clone: Other DNA sequences within the sample encode an identical CDR3. This chain uses TRBV4-3 with TRBJ2-5; 8 bases match TRBD2. The CDR3 consists of 16 residues. Per germline, CDR1 LGHNA and CDR2 YSLEER. With V trimmed by 4 bases and J by 8 bases, 15 bases remained unmatched. Here the CDR3 DNA reads TGCGCCAGCAGCCCCTCGGGGGGGCGCGGAAGAGAAACCCAGTACTTC. It is translated as CASSPSGGRGRETQYF.

The V and J genes are TRBV11-3 and TRBJ2-5; 7 bases fit TRBD1. V gave up 5 bases and J gave up 5 bases; unmatched junction bases: 5. Germline-derived CDR1 and CDR2 are SGHNT and YENEEA. The CDR3 consists of 13 residues. CDR3 loop: CASSKQGLETQYF. CDR3 DNA sequence: TGTGCCAGCAGCAAACAGGGGTTGGAGACCCAGTACTTC.

The chain employs TRBV15 and TRBJ1-3; the D gene is possibly TRBD1 (5 bases). The CDR3 has 17 residues. V was clipped by 4 bases and J by 3 bases, with 19 bases between them. The V gene's germline CDR1 is LNHNV and CDR2 YYDKDF (reference sequence). Written as DNA, the CDR3 is TGTGCCACCAGCACCTTCAGGAGGGGAATAGGTGGAAACACCATATATTTT. Translating gives CATSTFRRGIGGNTIYF.

This chain uses TRBV2 with TRBJ2-5, with TRBD1 identical over 11 bases. V shed 6 bases and J 4 bases; nucleotides not matched to a gene: 7. Germline CDR1 is SNHLY and CDR2 is FYNNEI. The CDR3 totals 15 residues. CDR3 bases: TGTGCCAGCAGGGAGGACAGGGGGCAAAGAGAGACCCAGTACTTC. This encodes CASREDRGQRETQYF.

This chain joins TRBV6-6 and TRBJ2-5, with 10 bases lining up with TRBD1. From germline, CDR1 is MNHNY and CDR2 SVGAGI (reference sequence). This CDR3 has 15 amino acids. Losses at the gene ends were 7 bases for V and 5 bases for J; bases not matched to a gene: 10. CDR3 coding DNA: TGTGCCAGCATCTACGGGGGGACAGGGGCCGAGACCCAGTACTTC. It encodes CASIYGGTGAETQYF.

The chain couples TRBV2 to TRBJ2-1; D is perhaps TRBD2 (5 bases). The CDR3 sequence is 15 residues long. Germline assignment: CDR1 SNHLY and CDR2 FYNNEI. Trimming took off 6 bases at V and 3 bases at J, with 15 bases between the two ends. CDR3 protein: CASSEDGINYNEQFF. The CDR3 nucleotides read TGTGCCAGCAGCGAGGACGGGATAAACTACAATGAGCAGTTCTTC.

The J gene is TRBJ2-1, the V gene TRBV13, with D hard to call. Trimming shortened V by 4 bases and J by 0 bases, and 13 bases separated the two germline ends. CDR3 length: 16 residues. CDR1 is PRHDT and CDR2 is FYEKMQ in the germline V gene (reference sequence). This CDR3 is CASSSYRPSSYNEQFF. In DNA form, the CDR3 reads TGTGCCAGCAGCTCTTACCGGCCTAGCTCCTACAATGAGCAGTTCTTC. Looking up the rest from reference TRBV13 and TRBJ2-1 gives the full variable domain: AAGVIQSPRHLIKEKRETATLKCYPIPRHDTVYWYQQGPGQDPQFLISFYEKMQSDKGSIPDRFSAQQFSDYHSELNMSSLELGDSALYFCASSSYRPSSYNEQFFGPGTRLTVL.

The CDR3 sequence is CASSAQLAGAYNEQFF. CDR3 nucleotide sequence: TGTGCCAGCAGCGCACAACTAGCGGGTGCCTACAATGAGCAGTTCTTC. J is TRBJ2-1 and V is TRBV9; TRBD2 matches 9 bases. V shed 3 bases and J 2 bases; nucleotides not matched to a gene: 6. Germline V gene sequence: CDR1 SGDLS, CDR2 YYNGEE. The CDR3 has 16 amino acids. Variable domain in full (rest from reference TRBV9 and TRBJ2-1): DSGVTQTPKHLITATGQRVTLRCSPRSGDLSVYWYQQSLDQGLQFLIQYYNGEERAKGNILERFSAQQFPDLHSELNLSSLELGDSALYFCASSAQLAGAYNEQFFGPGTRLTVL.

A few counts support this clone. The chain combines TRBV4-3 with TRBJ2-1, with TRBD2 matching 7 bases. Per germline, CDR1 LGHNA and CDR2 YSLEER. This CDR3 is 19 amino acids long. The junction had 16 bases not matched to a gene; V was cut back by 0 bases and J by 5 bases. The CDR3 sequence: CASSQETSRPYIFNNEQFF. DNA for the CDR3: TGCGCCAGCAGCCAAGAGACTAGCAGGCCGTACATCTTTAACAATGAGCAGTTCTTC.

The rearrangement joins TRBV30 to TRBJ2-5; 9 positions agree with TRBD2. The CDR3 length is 13 residues. V was pared by 8 bases and J by 5 bases, with 9 bases of the junction left unmatched. Germline CDR1 is GTSNPN and CDR2 is SVGIG (reference sequence). CDR3 coding DNA: TGTGCCCTGGGGACTAGCCTCCGGGAGACCCAGTACTTC. It codes for CALGTSLRETQYF.